This T cell receptor beta chain originates from a study of OX40 agonist ivuxolimab in advanced cancers. On the study more broadly: Patients were treated with intravenous ivuxolimab, dosed at 0.01 to 10 mg/kg and infused every 2 weeks.

Regarding this clone: Its antigen remains unknown.

The data were produced by immunoSEQ multiplex PCR, yet TCRdb's version contains in-frame clones alone and is incomplete. The sample includes roughly 92,000 clones, more than 80% of them seen just once. CDR3 length: 17 residues. Germline V lookup: CDR1 SGHRS, CDR2 YFSETQ. The germline V and J ends were trimmed by 4 bases and 0 bases, with 20 bases remaining between them. General study findings and limits: CD4+ T cells averaged fewer expanded clones than CD8+ T cells. Both blood CD4+ and CD8+ T cells showed clonal growth by week 6 at 0.1 to 3.0 mg/kg. Clonal expansion was among the lowest in partial responders at 0.1-3.0 mg/kg, especially CD8+.

The receptor was derived from an adult with an advanced solid tumor such as melanoma, head and neck, liver or kidney cancer. This sequence joins TRBV5-1 and TRBJ2-7, with D perhaps being TRBD1 or TRBD2 (6 bases each). The input for sequencing was CD4+ or CD8+ T cells sorted from blood, taken in a trial of the OX40 agonist ivuxolimab. CDR3: CASSSSPGVAVSYEQYF. The CDR3 bases are TGCGCCAGCAGCAGTTCCCCAGGGGTAGCGGTCTCCTACGAGCAGTACTTC.